This TCR beta chain was sequenced in a study of blood T cell repertoires in COVID-19. This table comes from immunoSEQ multiplex PCR, and its TCRdb copy is limited to in-frame clones, with some not included. The table records 120,000 or so clones, 80% to 85% of them present only once. The CDR3 runs to 15 residues. V was clipped by 4 bases and J by 7 bases; unmatched bases: 7. Germline V lookup: CDR1 LGHNA, CDR2 YNFKEQ. This clone has ten or more counts. This TCR was recovered from a woman aged 50 to 60 with acute or convalescent COVID-19. The sequenced material came from peripheral blood. The V gene is TRBV4-2, the J gene TRBJ2-2; 9 bases agree with TRBD1. This CDR3 is CASSPGDRDLGELFF. The CDR3 DNA reads as TGTGCCAGCAGCCCGGGGGACAGGGATCTCGGGGAGCTGTTTTTT.